These T cell receptor beta chains were read from a single sample in a study of response to subunit inactivated influenza vaccine. TCRdb called the RT-PCR reads again in MiXCR, with one record for every CDR3 protein. The sample contains 650,000 to 800,000 distinct CDR3 sequences, approximately 15% of which appear only once. The sequences come from PBMCs from blood, collected around 15 days before vaccination. The receptors were sampled from a man aged 50-60 years who received an inactivated influenza vaccine. Both conserved end residues are part of each CDR3. The size entry is marked missing in some rows and otherwise reads once, few, many or a size class.

TRBV7-2	.	TRBJ1-2	CASSPRTGEHGYTF
TRBV6-2/TRBV6-3	few	TRBJ1-6	CASSPNVMRGRSSPLHF
TRBV7-9	few	TRBJ2-7	CASSFGRLYEQYF
TRBV6-1	many	TRBJ1-3	CATERQSSGNTIYF
TRBV20-1	.	TRBJ1-6	CSARRQGSYNSPLHF
TRBV12-3/TRBV12-4	few	TRBJ2-1	CASSSLAEASYNEQFF
TRBV7-9	.	TRBJ2-1	CASSLGAQFF
TRBV18	.	TRBJ1-6	CASSQTGDGSPLHF
TRBV4-3	.	TRBJ2-7	CASSQDWLSEQYF
TRBV6-1	.	TRBJ1-6	CASSPGRSSYNSPLHF
TRBV5-1	.	TRBJ2-1	CASSAGTSSDEQFF
TRBV28	few	TRBJ2-1	CASTDRVYEQFF
TRBV4-1	.	TRBJ2-7	CASSSPGRRTYEQYF
TRBV6-5	few	TRBJ1-4	CASRMNEKLFF
TRBV2	once	TRBJ2-7	CASGTSRFYEQYF
TRBV18	few	TRBJ2-1	CASSPKPPTSGAYNEQFF
TRBV11-2	.	TRBJ2-3	CASSPREGRPDTQYF
TRBV12-3/TRBV12-4	.	TRBJ1-5	CASSPHLTFNQPQHF